The present entry profiles one T cell receptor (beta chain) with its context. Its antigen is undetermined. Germline V CDR1 and CDR2: LGHNA, YSLEER. CDR3 length: 15 residues. V was pared by 0 bases and J by 1 base, with 9 bases between. Donors showed nominal health when sampled, although they likely had unrecorded immune exposures. PCR involved 60 Vbeta and 13 Jbeta primers. The repertoire was sequenced with immunoSEQ multiplex PCR; TCRdb's copy has only in-frame clones and lacks some. The data contain approximately 93,000 clones, approximately 83% of them singletons. This entry belongs to a study of cytomegalovirus exposure and HLA in healthy donors. General study results and limits: Among the sequence variants, a highly shared cluster was likely an artifact of sequencing. Usually a TCR sequence was rare, but some public TCRs were found in many donors.

V is TRBV4-3 and J is TRBJ1-1; D gene unclear. This receptor was obtained from a man aged 50-60 years in good health and CMV-seronegative. Sequenced input: PBMCs. CDR3 sequence (DNA): TGCGCCAGCAGCCAAGATGTGACATCGAACACTGAAGCTTTCTTT. It encodes CASSQDVTSNTEAFF.